Listed below are T cell receptor beta chains from one sample, sequenced in a study of blood T cell repertoires in COVID-19. Some clones are missing from TCRdb's copy, which holds only in-frame ones; the method was immunoSEQ multiplex PCR. The table shows 70,000 to 95,000 clones, with about 89% occurring only once. The sample comprised peripheral blood. Source of these receptors: a man over 45 with COVID-19, enrolled during active disease. Each CDR3 is given without its conserved first and last residue.

V gene,J gene,CDR3 protein
TRBV6-2/TRBV6-3,TRBJ1-2,ASSLARHGGYT
TRBV9,TRBJ2-3,ASSVFGTSGGADTQY
TRBV25-1,TRBJ2-5,ASSYFEGAETQY
TRBV19,TRBJ1-5,ASSMGTGGYQPQH
TRBV18,TRBJ1-2,ASSPSGQGISGGYT
TRBV5-1,TRBJ1-2,ASRTDLYGYT
TRBV28,TRBJ1-5,ASSWSWEISQPQH
TRBV7-9,TRBJ2-3,ASTSIYSTDTQY
TRBV7-3,TRBJ2-2,ASSLNQNTGELF
TRBV18,TRBJ2-1,ASSWGQGGYNEQF
TRBV7-8,TRBJ1-2,ASSIRTGRGYGYT
TRBV7-2,TRBJ1-5,ASSHGQGNQPQH
TRBV19,TRBJ1-1,ASTALGQGDTEAF
TRBV29-1,TRBJ2-1,SVEVGGGAHEQF
TRBV21-1,TRBJ2-2,ASSINSPNRNRESNTGELF
TRBV19,TRBJ1-5,ASSTALSGTGNQPQH
TRBV7-9,TRBJ1-3,ASSLDHGDFGNTIY
TRBV19,TRBJ1-5,ASTGLSNQPQH
TRBV6-6,TRBJ2-3,ASSHEGASGGDTQY
TRBV24-1,TRBJ2-3,ATSDLAGGVGDTQY
TRBV3-1/TRBV3-2,TRBJ1-1,ASSTRTGGIEAF
TRBV5-1,TRBJ2-3,ASSLVLAGTDTQY